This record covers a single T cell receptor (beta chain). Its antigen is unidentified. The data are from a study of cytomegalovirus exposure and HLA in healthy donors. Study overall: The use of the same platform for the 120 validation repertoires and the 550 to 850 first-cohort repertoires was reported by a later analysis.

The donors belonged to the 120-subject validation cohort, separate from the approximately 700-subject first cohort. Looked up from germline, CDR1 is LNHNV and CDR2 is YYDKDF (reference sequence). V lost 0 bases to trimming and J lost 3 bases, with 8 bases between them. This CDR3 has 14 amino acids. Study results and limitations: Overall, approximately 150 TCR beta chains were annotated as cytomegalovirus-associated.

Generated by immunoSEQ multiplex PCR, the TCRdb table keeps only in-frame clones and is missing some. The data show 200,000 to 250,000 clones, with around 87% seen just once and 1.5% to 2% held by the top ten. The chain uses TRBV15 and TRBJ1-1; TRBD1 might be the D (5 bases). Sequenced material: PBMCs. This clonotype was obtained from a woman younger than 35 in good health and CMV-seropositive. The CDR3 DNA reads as TGTGCCACCAGCAGAGACCCGGGGGACACTGAAGCTTTCTTT. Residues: CATSRDPGDTEAFF.